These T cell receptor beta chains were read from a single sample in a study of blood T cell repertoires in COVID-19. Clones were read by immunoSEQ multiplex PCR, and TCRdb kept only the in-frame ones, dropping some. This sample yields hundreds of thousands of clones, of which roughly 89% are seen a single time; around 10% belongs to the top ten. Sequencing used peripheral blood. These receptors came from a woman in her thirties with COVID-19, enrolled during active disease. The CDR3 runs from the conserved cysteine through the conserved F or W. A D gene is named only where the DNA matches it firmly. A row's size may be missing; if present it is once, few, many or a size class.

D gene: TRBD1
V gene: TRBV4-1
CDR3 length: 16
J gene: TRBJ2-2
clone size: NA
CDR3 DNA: TGCGCCAGCAGCCCAGACAGGGGTCTTTCATCCGGGGAGCTGTTTTTT
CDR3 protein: CASSPDRGLSSGELFF

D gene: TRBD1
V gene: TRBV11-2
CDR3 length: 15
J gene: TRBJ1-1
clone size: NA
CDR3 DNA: TGTGCCAGTCGGACTGTGGGACAGGGGTTCACTGAAGCTTTCTTT
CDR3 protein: CASRTVGQGFTEAFF

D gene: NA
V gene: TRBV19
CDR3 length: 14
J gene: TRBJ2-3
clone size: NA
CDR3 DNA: TGTGCCAGTACCGCAGGTTCTAACACAGATACGCAGTATTTT
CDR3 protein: CASTAGSNTDTQYF

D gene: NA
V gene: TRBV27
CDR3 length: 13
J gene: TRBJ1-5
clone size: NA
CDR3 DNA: TGTGCCAGCAGTGGACAATGGGGTCAGCCCCAGCATTTT
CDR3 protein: CASSGQWGQPQHF

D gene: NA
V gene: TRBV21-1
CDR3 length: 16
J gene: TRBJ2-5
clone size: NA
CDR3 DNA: TGTGCCAGCAGCAAAGCCAGGGACAGTTCCCCAGAGACCCAGTACTTC
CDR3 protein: CASSKARDSSPETQYF

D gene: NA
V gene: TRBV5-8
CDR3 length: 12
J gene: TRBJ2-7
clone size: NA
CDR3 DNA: TGTGCCAGCAGCGGGGGGTTCCGGGAGCAGTACTTC
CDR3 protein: CASSGGFREQYF

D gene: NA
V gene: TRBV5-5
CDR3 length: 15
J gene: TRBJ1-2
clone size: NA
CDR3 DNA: TGTGCCAGCAGCGGCACGTCAGGGCGGAGTTATGGCTACACCTTC
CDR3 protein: CASSGTSGRSYGYTF

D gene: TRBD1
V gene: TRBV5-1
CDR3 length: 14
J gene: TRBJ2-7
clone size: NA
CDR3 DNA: TGCGCCAGCAGCTCGACGACAGGGTTCGACGAGCAGTACTTC
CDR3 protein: CASSSTTGFDEQYF

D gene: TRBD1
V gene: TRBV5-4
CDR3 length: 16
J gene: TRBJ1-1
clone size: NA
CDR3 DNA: TGTGCCAGCAGCACGGCCGGGACAGGGGATGACACTGAAGCTTTCTTT
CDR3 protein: CASSTAGTGDDTEAFF

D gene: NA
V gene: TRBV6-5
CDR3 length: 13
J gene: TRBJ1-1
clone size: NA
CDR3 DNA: TGTGCCAGCAGTTACTCCCCCCAAACTGAAGCTTTCTTT
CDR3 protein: CASSYSPQTEAFF

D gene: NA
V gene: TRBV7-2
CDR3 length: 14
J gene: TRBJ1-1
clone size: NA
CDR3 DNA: TGTGCCAGCAGCTTATCGCACATGAACACTGAAGCTTTCTTT
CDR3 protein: CASSLSHMNTEAFF

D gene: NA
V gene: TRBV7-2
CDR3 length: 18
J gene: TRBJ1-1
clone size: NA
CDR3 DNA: TGTGCCAGCAGCTCAACGGGCGGGTACCTGAAGAAGAACACTGAAGCTTTCTTT
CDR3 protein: CASSSTGGYLKKNTEAFF

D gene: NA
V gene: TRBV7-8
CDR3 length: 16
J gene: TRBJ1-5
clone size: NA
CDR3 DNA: TGTGCCAGCAGTTACGACCCCAGGGTTCGCAATCAGCCCCAGCATTTT
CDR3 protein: CASSYDPRVRNQPQHF

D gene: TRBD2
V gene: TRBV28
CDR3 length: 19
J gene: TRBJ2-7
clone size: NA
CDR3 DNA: TGTGCCAGCAGCTTAGTCCCGGGGACTAGCGGGGGGGCCGGGTACGAGCAGTACTTC
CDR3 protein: CASSLVPGTSGGAGYEQYF

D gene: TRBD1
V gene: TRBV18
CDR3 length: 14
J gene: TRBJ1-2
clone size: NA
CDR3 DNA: TGTGCCAGCTCACAAAACCGGGACAGACAGGGCTACACCTTC
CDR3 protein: CASSQNRDRQGYTF

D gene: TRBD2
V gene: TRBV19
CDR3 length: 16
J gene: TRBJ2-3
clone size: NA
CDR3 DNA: TGTGCCAGTAGTCCCACCAGCGGGGGGGGCACAGATACGCAGTATTTT
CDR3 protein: CASSPTSGGGTDTQYF

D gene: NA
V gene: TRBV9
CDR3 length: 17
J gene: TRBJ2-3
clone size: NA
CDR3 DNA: TGTGCCAGCAGCCCCCGGAGGGGGGGGTCTAGCACAGATACGCAGTATTTT
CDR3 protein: CASSPRRGGSSTDTQYF

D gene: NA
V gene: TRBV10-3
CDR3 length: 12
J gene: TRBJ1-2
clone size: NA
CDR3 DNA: TGTGCCATCAGGGACAGACACTATGGCTACACCTTC
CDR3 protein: CAIRDRHYGYTF

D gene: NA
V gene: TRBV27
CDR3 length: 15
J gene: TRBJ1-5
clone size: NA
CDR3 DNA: TGTGCCAGCAAGTTTGGTCCGGTGAACAATCAGCCCCAGCATTTT
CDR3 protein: CASKFGPVNNQPQHF

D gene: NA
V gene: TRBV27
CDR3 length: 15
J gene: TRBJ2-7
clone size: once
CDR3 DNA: TGTGCCAGCAGTTTAGGTGGTGGGCAGTTCTACGAGCAGTACTTC
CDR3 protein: CASSLGGGQFYEQYF

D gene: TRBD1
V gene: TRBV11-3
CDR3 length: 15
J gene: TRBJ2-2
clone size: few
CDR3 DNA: TGTGCCAGCAGCTCGGGACAGGATATTGCCGGGGAGCTGTTTTTT
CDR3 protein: CASSSGQDIAGELFF

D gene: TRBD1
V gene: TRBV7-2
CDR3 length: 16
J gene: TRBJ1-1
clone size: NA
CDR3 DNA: TGTGCCAGCAGCTTAGTGTTCAGTTCAGGGGGCACTGAAGCTTTCTTT
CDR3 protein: CASSLVFSSGGTEAFF

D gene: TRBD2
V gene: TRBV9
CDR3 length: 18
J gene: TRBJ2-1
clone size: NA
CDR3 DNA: TGTGCCAGCAGCGCTGGGACTAGCGGGGGGTACGCCTACAATGAGCAGTTCTTC
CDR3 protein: CASSAGTSGGYAYNEQFF

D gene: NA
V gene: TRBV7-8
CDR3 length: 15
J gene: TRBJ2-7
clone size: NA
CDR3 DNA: TGTGCCAGCAGCTTATACGGGACTCCGCCCTACGAGCAGTACTTC
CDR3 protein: CASSLYGTPPYEQYF

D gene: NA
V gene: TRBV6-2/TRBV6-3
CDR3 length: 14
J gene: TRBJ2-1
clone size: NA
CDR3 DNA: TGTGCCAGCAGTTACGAGGGGGGGTTGAATGAGCAGTTCTTC
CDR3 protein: CASSYEGGLNEQFF

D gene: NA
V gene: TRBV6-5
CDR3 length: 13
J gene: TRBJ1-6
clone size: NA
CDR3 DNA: TGTGCCAGCAGGGGCAGGGTTAATTCACCCCTCCACTTT
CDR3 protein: CASRGRVNSPLHF

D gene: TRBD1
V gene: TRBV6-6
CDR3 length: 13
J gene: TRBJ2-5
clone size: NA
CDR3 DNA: TGTGCCAGCGAGTTACAGGGGGGAGAGACCCAGTACTTC
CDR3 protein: CASELQGGETQYF

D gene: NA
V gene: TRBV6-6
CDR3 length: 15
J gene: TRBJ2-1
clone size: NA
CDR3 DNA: TGTGCCAGCAGTTTAGGCACGACACCCCAGGATGAGCAGTTCTTC
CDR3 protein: CASSLGTTPQDEQFF

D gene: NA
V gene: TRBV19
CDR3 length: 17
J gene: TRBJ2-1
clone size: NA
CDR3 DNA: TGTGCCAGTAGTGGATACCCTGGACAGCCCAGCAACAATGAGCAGTTCTTC
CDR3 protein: CASSGYPGQPSNNEQFF

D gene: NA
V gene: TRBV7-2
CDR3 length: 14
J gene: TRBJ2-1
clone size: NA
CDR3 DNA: TGTGCCAGCAGCTTGGGGCTTTCAAGGCATGAGCAGTTCTTC
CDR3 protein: CASSLGLSRHEQFF

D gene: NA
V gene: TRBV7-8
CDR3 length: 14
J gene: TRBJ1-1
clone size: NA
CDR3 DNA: TGTGCCAGCAGCTTAGCGGCCACGAACACTGAAGCTTTCTTT
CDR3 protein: CASSLAATNTEAFF

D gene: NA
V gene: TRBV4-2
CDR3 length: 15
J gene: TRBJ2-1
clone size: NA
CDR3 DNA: TGTGCCAGCAGCCAGGGGCGCCCGATCTACAATGAGCAGTTCTTC
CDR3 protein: CASSQGRPIYNEQFF

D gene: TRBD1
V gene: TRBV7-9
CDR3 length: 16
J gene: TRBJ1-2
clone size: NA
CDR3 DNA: TGTGCCAGCAGCTTATCCCGACAGGGGGCAATCTATGGCTACACCTTC
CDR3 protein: CASSLSRQGAIYGYTF

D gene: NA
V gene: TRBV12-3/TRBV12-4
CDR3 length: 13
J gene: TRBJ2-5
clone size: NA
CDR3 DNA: TGTGCCAGCAGTTTAGGGTCTAAAGAGACCCAGTACTTC
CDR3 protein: CASSLGSKETQYF

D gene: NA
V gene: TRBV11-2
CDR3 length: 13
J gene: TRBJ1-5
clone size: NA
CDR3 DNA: TGTGCCAGCAGCTTATTGGACAGTCAGCCCCAGCATTTT
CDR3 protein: CASSLLDSQPQHF

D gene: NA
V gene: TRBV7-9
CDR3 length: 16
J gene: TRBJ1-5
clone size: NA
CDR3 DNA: TGTGCCAGCAGCTTAAGGAAAGGGGCCACGAGGCAGCCCCAGCATTTT
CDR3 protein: CASSLRKGATRQPQHF

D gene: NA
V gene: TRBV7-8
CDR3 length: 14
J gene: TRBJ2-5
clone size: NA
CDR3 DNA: TGTGCCAGCACCCAGGGGTGGGGCAGAGAGACCCAGTACTTC
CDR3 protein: CASTQGWGRETQYF

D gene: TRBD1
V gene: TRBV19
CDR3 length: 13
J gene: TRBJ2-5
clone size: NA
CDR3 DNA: TGTGCCAGTAGTAGGGACAGGACGAAGACCCAGTACTTC
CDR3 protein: CASSRDRTKTQYF

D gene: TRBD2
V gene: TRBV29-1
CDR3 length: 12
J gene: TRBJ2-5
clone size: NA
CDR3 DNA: TGCAGCGTTCGGCGGGGGGGCAAGACCCAGTACTTC
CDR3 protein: CSVRRGGKTQYF

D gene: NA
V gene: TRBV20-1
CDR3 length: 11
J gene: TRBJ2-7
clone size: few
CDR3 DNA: TGCAGTGCCGCGCCCTCTTACGAGCAGTACTTC
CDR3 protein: CSAAPSYEQYF

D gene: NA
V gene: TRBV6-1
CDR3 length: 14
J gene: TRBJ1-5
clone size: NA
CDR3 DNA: TGTGCCAGCAGTGAAAACCGGGCCCAGGGTCCCCAGCATTTT
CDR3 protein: CASSENRAQGPQHF

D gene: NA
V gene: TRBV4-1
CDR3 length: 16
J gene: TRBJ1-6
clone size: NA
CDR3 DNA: TGCGCCAGCAGCCAAGATACGGCGAGCGAAATTTCACCCCTCCACTTT
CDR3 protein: CASSQDTASEISPLHF

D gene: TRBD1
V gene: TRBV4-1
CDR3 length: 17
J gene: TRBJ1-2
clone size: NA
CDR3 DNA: TGCGCCAGCAGACTAACCGGGACAGTAGGATCTAACTATGGCTACACCTTC
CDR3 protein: CASRLTGTVGSNYGYTF

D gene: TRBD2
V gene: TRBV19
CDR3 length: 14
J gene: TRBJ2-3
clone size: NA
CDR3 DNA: TGTGCCAGTAGTAGCGGGGGGCATCCAGATACGCAGTATTTT
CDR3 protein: CASSSGGHPDTQYF

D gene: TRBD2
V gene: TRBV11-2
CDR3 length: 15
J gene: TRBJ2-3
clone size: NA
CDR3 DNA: TGTGCCAGCAGCTTAAATCTAGCGGATAAGGATACGCAGTATTTT
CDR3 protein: CASSLNLADKDTQYF

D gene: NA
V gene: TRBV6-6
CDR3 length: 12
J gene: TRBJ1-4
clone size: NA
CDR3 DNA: TGTGCCAGCAGGACTGGGAATGAAAAACTGTTTTTT
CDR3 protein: CASRTGNEKLFF

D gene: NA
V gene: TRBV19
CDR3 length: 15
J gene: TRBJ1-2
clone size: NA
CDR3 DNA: TGTGCCAGTAGACTCCGGGGAGGACCTAGGTATGGCTACACCTTC
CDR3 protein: CASRLRGGPRYGYTF

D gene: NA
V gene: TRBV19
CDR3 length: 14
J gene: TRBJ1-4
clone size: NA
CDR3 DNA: TGTGCCAGTAGTATAGGGGGCTCCCCTCATCGGCTGTTTTTT
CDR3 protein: CASSIGGSPHRLFF

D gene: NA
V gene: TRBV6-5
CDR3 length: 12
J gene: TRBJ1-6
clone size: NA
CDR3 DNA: TGTGCCAGCAGTTACCAGAATTCACCCCTCCACTTT
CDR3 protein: CASSYQNSPLHF

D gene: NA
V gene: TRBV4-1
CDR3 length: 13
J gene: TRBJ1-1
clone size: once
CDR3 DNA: TGCGCCAGCAGACGAGGGACTAGGGACGAAGCTTTCTTT
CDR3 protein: CASRRGTRDEAFF

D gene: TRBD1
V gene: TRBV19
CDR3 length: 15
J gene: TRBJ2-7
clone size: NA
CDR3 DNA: TGTGCCAGTAGTATGGGACAGGGGGCCTCCTACGAGCAGTACTTC
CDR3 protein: CASSMGQGASYEQYF

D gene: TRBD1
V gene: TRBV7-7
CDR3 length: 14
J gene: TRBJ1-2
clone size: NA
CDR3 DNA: TGTGCCAGCAGCTTACTGGACAGGTCCGATGGCTACACCTTC
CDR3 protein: CASSLLDRSDGYTF

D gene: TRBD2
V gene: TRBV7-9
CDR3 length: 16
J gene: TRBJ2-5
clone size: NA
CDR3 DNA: TGTGCCAGCAGCTCACTCCCCGGACTAGAAAAAGAGACCCAGTACTTC
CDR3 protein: CASSSLPGLEKETQYF

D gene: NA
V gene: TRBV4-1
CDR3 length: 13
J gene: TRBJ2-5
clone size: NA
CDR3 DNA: TGCGCCAGCAGCCAAGATCCGGGAAAGACCCAGTACTTC
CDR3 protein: CASSQDPGKTQYF